This T cell receptor (beta chain) was profiled in a study of technical replicates of blood from several donors. TCRdb's table, derived via immunoSEQ multiplex PCR, lists solely in-frame clones and lacks some. The table has about 74,000 clones, approximately 95% seen once. The CDR3 runs 12 residues. V was pared by 5 bases and J by 9 bases, with 4 bases of the junction left unmatched. Germline V gene lookup returns CDR1 SGHAT and CDR2 FQNNGV. The receptor's source is a human donor in good health. Sequencing was carried out using T cells isolated from PBMCs. The chain uses TRBV11-2 and TRBJ2-1; TRBD1 matches 7 bases. CDR3 region: CASSRDSFEQFF. DNA of the CDR3: TGTGCCAGCAGCCGGGACAGTTTTGAGCAGTTCTTC.